What follows is one TCR beta chain and its context. The data were taken from a study of CD8 T cells in Susac syndrome. V dropped 0 bases and J dropped 4 bases, with 12 bases sitting between them. The CDR3 runs 15 residues. An input of about 0.5 to 1 ug of RNA was subjected to reverse transcription using random hexamers. Amplification of the TCR beta CDR3 was carried out by immunoSEQ multiplex PCR, which spanned a total of 54 Vbeta and 13 Jbeta segments. TCRdb processed the immunoSEQ multiplex PCR reads anew with MiXCR; each CDR3 protein has one entry. The table records 210,000 or so distinct CDR3 sequences, about 93% of them present only once. Sequencing of TCR beta was carried out in blood CD8+ and CD4+ T cells. Each multiple sclerosis control was a treatment-naive patient with relapsing-remitting disease that was either stable or active. It was negative isolation that provided the CD8+ and CD4+ T cells, whereas TEMRA cells were enriched by FACS.

The receptor was derived from a human donor with multiple sclerosis. Sequencing used CD8+ T cells from PBMCs. The rearrangement joins TRBV23-1 to TRBJ1-1, with D uncertain. TRBV23-1 is recorded as an ORF, its role being uncertain. The CDR3 loop is CASSQSRCHRTEAFF. The CDR3 DNA is TGCGCCAGCAGTCAATCGAGATGTCATCGCACTGAAGCTTTCTTT.